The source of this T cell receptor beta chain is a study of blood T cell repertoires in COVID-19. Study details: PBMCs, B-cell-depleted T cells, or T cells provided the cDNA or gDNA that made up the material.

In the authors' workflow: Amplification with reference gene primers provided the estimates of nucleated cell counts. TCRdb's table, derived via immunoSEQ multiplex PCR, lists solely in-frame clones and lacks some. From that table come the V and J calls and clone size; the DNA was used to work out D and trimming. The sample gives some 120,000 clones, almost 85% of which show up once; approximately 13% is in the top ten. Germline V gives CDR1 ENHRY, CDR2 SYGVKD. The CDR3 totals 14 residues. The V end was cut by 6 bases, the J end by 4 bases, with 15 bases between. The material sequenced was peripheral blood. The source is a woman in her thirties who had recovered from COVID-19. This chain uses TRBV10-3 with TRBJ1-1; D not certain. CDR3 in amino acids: CAISSNREGTEAFF. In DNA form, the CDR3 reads TGTGCCATCAGCTCAAATAGGGAGGGCACTGAAGCTTTCTTT.